Listed below are T cell receptor beta chains from one sample, sequenced in a study of beta chain features in type 1 diabetes. The assay was immunoSEQ multiplex PCR, and TCRdb's table has in-frame clones only and misses some. The sample has hundreds of thousands of clones; roughly 12% are singletons. The specimen was naive CD4+ T cells from blood. All receptors come from a man aged 18 to 29 in good health. CDR3s include the opening cysteine and the closing phenylalanine or tryptophan. A D gene is named only where the DNA matches it firmly.

>TRBD1|TRBV5-6|TRBJ1-6
CASSYRDRGSDSPLHF
>TRBD1|TRBV10-3|TRBJ2-4
CAISAIQGLRDIQYF
>.|TRBV4-2|TRBJ1-1
CASSQADKNTEAFF
>.|TRBV27|TRBJ2-7
CASSLLQGIDGEQYF
>TRBD2|TRBV7-2|TRBJ2-3
CASSLTSGGAGDTQYF
>TRBD2|TRBV2|TRBJ2-1
CASTRGSSYNEQFF
>.|TRBV11-3|TRBJ2-7
CASSSRGSEQYF
>TRBD1|TRBV4-3|TRBJ1-1
CASSQDQGARTEAFF
>TRBD2|TRBV7-2|TRBJ2-3
CASSLRTSGTTVTQYF
>.|TRBV28|TRBJ2-2
CASSLSAGLNTGELFF
>TRBD2|TRBV7-9|TRBJ2-3
CASSFLAGVADTQYF
>TRBD1|TRBV18|TRBJ2-2
CASSPPTGGNSGELFF
>TRBD2|TRBV5-1|TRBJ2-5
CASMRGSGRRETQYF
>.|TRBV6-1|TRBJ2-7
CASSEPTRGHEQYF
>TRBD1|TRBV6-1|TRBJ1-2
CASSEVGTGGDYGYTF
>TRBD1|TRBV5-1|TRBJ2-5
CASSAEPGQKGTQYF
>.|TRBV29-1|TRBJ1-5
CSVESVTGQPQHF
>.|TRBV5-6|TRBJ2-7
CASSSDWSYEQYF
>TRBD2|TRBV7-8|TRBJ2-1
CASSQRKLAGAYNEQFF
>TRBD1|TRBV5-4|TRBJ1-1
CASSPRQGFNTEAFF
>.|TRBV7-2|TRBJ1-2
CASSFLQGEGYTF
>.|TRBV7-3|TRBJ2-2
CASSLTGRDTGELFF
>.|TRBV6-6|TRBJ1-2
CASSPRVDSYGYTF
>TRBD2|TRBV2|TRBJ2-5
CASKRSGGMETQYF
>.|TRBV4-3|TRBJ2-7
CASSHDIAYEQYF
>TRBD2|TRBV5-1|TRBJ2-7
CASSLGRTSSEQYF
>.|TRBV5-4|TRBJ2-5
CASSLRTNQETQYF
>.|TRBV2|TRBJ1-2
CASSERRYGYTF
>TRBD1|TRBV6-4|TRBJ1-2
CASSDRGQGSRGYTF
>TRBD1|TRBV5-6|TRBJ2-3
CASSPRTGSSTDTQYF
>.|TRBV7-9|TRBJ1-2
CASSLVGQSYGYTF
>TRBD1|TRBV9|TRBJ1-2
CASSTPDRGGYTF
>TRBD1|TRBV7-9|TRBJ1-2
CASSSSQGEIYGYTF
>TRBD1|TRBV28|TRBJ2-1
CASSTPGGPQFF
>.|TRBV6-5|TRBJ2-3
CASSYRGRGGDTQYF
>.|TRBV7-3|TRBJ2-1
CASSLTGINEQFF
>.|TRBV15|TRBJ2-7
CATSRDLDSPYEQYF
>.|TRBV6-5|TRBJ2-1
CASSYSFGLAPNEQFF
>TRBD1|TRBV7-2|TRBJ2-1
CASSFNRGSYNEQFF
>.|TRBV5-1|TRBJ2-1
CASSLGSSRYNEQFF
>.|TRBV7-2|TRBJ1-1
CASSQRRASEAFF
>TRBD2|TRBV7-2|TRBJ2-3
CASSFTSGIVTDTQYF